The 16 T cell receptor beta chains reported below all come from one sample, sequenced in a study of shared clonotypes between healthy human individuals. Profiled with immunoSEQ multiplex PCR; TCRdb holds only in-frame clones, not every one. Here the sample spans about 2.3 million clones, more than 85% being singletons. The sample consisted of naive CD4+ T cells from PBMCs. This sample's subset: CD45RA+ positively selected. The receptor set was obtained from a man aged 18 to 30 in good health. Some clones in this sample may be carry-over from other donors' samples.

The chain employs TRBV10-2 and TRBJ2-1, with TRBD2 identical over 9 bases. V trimming: 4 bases; J trimming: 8 bases; junction bases outside the gene matches: 18. Per the germline V gene, CDR1 is WSHSY and CDR2 is SAAADI. This CDR3 comprises 18 residues. The CDR3 DNA reads TGCGCCAGCAGTGGTCCGGGACTAGCACTCCGTAGAATGGATGAGCAGTTCTTC. This codes for CASSGPGLALRRMDEQFF.

This chain links TRBV18 with TRBJ2-6; 7 bases are a match to TRBD2. Germline CDR1 and CDR2: KGHSH and LQKENI. The CDR3 is 19 residues long. V dropped 4 bases and J dropped 0; count of bases not matched to a gene: 12. This CDR3 reads CASSLLRTSASSGANVLTF. The CDR3, as DNA: TGTGCCAGCTCACTGCTCCGTACTAGCGCCAGCTCTGGGGCCAACGTCCTGACTTTC.

The genes are TRBV25-1 and TRBJ2-7, with 7 bases aligning to TRBD1. CDR1 is MGHDK, CDR2 SYGVNS, per germline. The CDR3 sequence is 14 residues long. The V segment lost 8 bases and the J segment 0 bases; nucleotides outside the gene matches: 7. The CDR3 loop is CASARWDSSYEQYF. DNA of the CDR3: TGTGCCAGCGCGAGGTGGGACAGCTCCTACGAGCAGTACTTC.

This clone was recorded only once. The CDR3 nucleotides read TGCGCCAGCAGCTCCCCGGGGATTGGAGGGGAAAAACTGTTTTTT. This translates into CASSSPGIGGEKLFF. The J gene is TRBJ1-4, the V gene TRBV5-1; D unclear. Trimming left V 3 bases short and J 8 bases short, with 17 bases between. The CDR3 extends over 15 amino acids. Looked up from germline, CDR1 is SGHRS and CDR2 is YFSETQ. The whole variable domain, filled in from reference TRBV5-1 and TRBJ1-4, reads KAGVTQTPRYLIKTRGQQVTLSCSPISGHRSVSWYQQTPGQGLQFLFEYFSETQRNKGNFPGRFSGRQFSNSRSEMNVSTLELGDSALYLCASSSPGIGGEKLFFGSGTQLSVL.

This clone showed up just once. V and J are TRBV9 and TRBJ2-7; D is ambiguous. There are 18 residues in the CDR3. The germline gives CDR1 SGDLS, CDR2 YYNGEE. With 2 bases removed from V and 7 bases from J, the gap between germline ends came to 28 bases. Here the CDR3 reads CASSVEPGYPSISREQYF. CDR3 bases: TGTGCCAGCAGCGTCGAACCGGGCTATCCTTCCATATCGCGGGAGCAGTACTTC.

The rearrangement uses TRBV7-2 and TRBJ2-7; 7 bases map to TRBD1. CDR3 length: 14 residues. Germline trimming cut 3 bases from V and 2 bases from J; bases unmatched to any gene: 4. CDR1 SGHTA and CDR2 FQGNSA come from the germline V gene. The CDR3 spells CASSFQTGTYEQYF. In DNA form, the CDR3 reads TGTGCCAGCAGCTTTCAGACAGGGACCTACGAGCAGTACTTC.

The rearrangement joins TRBV5-5 to TRBJ2-7; either TRBD1 or TRBD2 may supply D (5 bases each). The V end lost 0 bases, the J end lost 3 bases, and 13 bases lay between the germline ends. Germline CDR1 and CDR2: SGHKS and YYEKEE (reference sequence). This CDR3 is 15 amino acids long. The DNA for the CDR3 is TGTGCCAGCAGCTTGGTTTCGGGTGGGGGCTACGAGCAGTACTTC. This sequence encodes CASSLVSGGGYEQYF.

The chain uses TRBV28 and TRBJ1-2; D is possibly TRBD1 (6 bases). Trimming removed 7 bases at V and 2 bases at J, with 17 bases between. The CDR3 runs to 15 residues. From germline, CDR1 is MDHEN and CDR2 SYDVKM. CDR3 nucleotide sequence: TGTGCCAGCAATATTTATGGAGGGGGGAACTATGGCTACACCTTC. This encodes CASNIYGGGNYGYTF.

V gene TRBV4-1 combines with J gene TRBJ1-1; D is unresolved. CDR3 length equals 11 residues. Trimming shortened V by 1 base and J by 10 bases, and 7 bases separated the two germline ends. Germline CDR1 is MGHRA and CDR2 is YSYEKL. The CDR3 here is CASSQGSTAFF. In DNA form, the CDR3 reads TGCGCCAGCAGCCAAGGTTCTACAGCTTTCTTT.

The rearrangement joins TRBV7-9 to TRBJ1-2; 7 bases align to TRBD1. CDR1 and CDR2 (germline): SEHNR, FQNEAQ (reference sequence). Trimming cost V 3 bases and J 7 bases; bases outside gene matches: 5. The CDR3 consists of 13 residues. This CDR3 reads CASSFPQGLGYTF. CDR3 DNA: TGTGCCAGCAGCTTCCCACAGGGGCTTGGCTACACCTTC.

The rearrangement uses TRBV19 and TRBJ1-5; D is perhaps TRBD1 (6 bases). The germline V gene encodes CDR1 LNHDA and CDR2 SQIVND (reference sequence). Between the trimmed V and J ends, which lost 6 bases and 3 bases, there was a span of 15 bases. The CDR3 has 15 amino acids. CDR3 DNA sequence: TGTGCCAGTAGCACAAACAGGGAGCTCAATCAGCCCCAGCATTTT. It is translated as CASSTNRELNQPQHF.

V and J are TRBV4-3 and TRBJ1-4; 7 bases match TRBD1. This CDR3 contains 17 residues. Trimming at V came to 5 bases and at J to 3 bases, leaving 12 bases not matched to a gene. Germline CDR1 LGHNA, CDR2 YSLEER. Here the CDR3 reads CASSKGAQRGANEKLFF. The CDR3 bases are TGCGCCAGCAGCAAGGGGGCCCAAAGGGGAGCTAATGAAAAACTGTTTTTT.

This chain connects TRBV6-1 to TRBJ2-7; TRBD1 is a possible D gene (6 bases). Germline lookup yields CDR1 MNHNS and CDR2 SASEGT. The CDR3 has 15 residues. V was cut by 6 bases and J by 0 bases, with 15 bases left in between. CDR3 amino acids: CASRISGVLSYEQYF. As DNA, the CDR3 is TGTGCCAGCAGAATATCAGGGGTCCTCTCCTACGAGCAGTACTTC.

This chain joins TRBV9 and TRBJ1-2; no definite D call. The CDR3 covers 14 residues. CDR1 is SGDLS, CDR2 YYNGEE, per germline. The V end lost 2 bases, the J end lost 5 bases, and 13 bases lay between the germline ends. In nucleotides, the CDR3 is TGTGCCAGCAGCGTTGGCTCAGTACTATATGGCTACACCTTC. Translation: CASSVGSVLYGYTF.

V and J are TRBV5-1 and TRBJ2-7; 11 bases fit TRBD2. CDR3 length: 14 residues. Germline loops: CDR1 SGHRS, CDR2 YFSETQ. After removal of 5 bases from V and 2 bases from J, the junction contained 3 bases not matched to a gene. The CDR3 is CASRASGGPYEQYF. The CDR3 nucleotides read TGCGCCAGCAGAGCTAGCGGGGGGCCCTACGAGCAGTACTTC.

Concerning this clone itself: Other nucleotide sequences in the sample specify the same CDR3. V and J are TRBV9 and TRBJ2-5, with TRBD1 identical over 9 bases. This CDR3 contains 14 residues. Germline CDR1 SGDLS, CDR2 YYNGEE. V was pared by 2 bases and J by 5 bases, with 4 bases of the junction left unmatched. The CDR3 sequence: CASSVDRGRETQYF. DNA of the CDR3: TGTGCCAGCAGCGTGGACAGGGGCCGGGAGACCCAGTACTTC.